This T cell receptor (beta chain) originates from a study of beta chain features in type 1 diabetes. V lost 4 bases and J lost 3, with 13 bases in between. CDR3 size: 15 residues. CDR1 SNHLY and CDR2 FYNNEI come from the germline V gene. This clone was counted a few times. What it recognizes is unknown. The study, taken as a whole, reports: Fewer insertions but more deletions were seen at VDJ junctions in type 1 diabetes patients. For cells with high TCR expression, cDNA sequencing could yield over-representation. People with Type 1 diabetes carried modestly yet significantly shorter TCRB CDR3s in all four CD4+ subsets.

Every isolated RNA sample was fully reverse transcribed, so sequencing captured expressed TCRB transcripts. The method was immunoSEQ multiplex PCR; TCRdb's version includes in-frame clones alone and lacks a portion of them. The sample contains hundreds of thousands of clones, over 13% of which appear only once. What was sequenced was naive CD4+ T cells from blood. The receptor was isolated from a man between 18 and 35 years old with type 1 diabetes. The J gene is TRBJ2-1, the V gene TRBV2, with a possible D match to TRBD2 (6 bases). This CDR3 is CASSAQWGLYNEQFF. The CDR3 nucleotides read TGTGCCAGCAGTGCCCAATGGGGACTCTACAATGAGCAGTTCTTC.